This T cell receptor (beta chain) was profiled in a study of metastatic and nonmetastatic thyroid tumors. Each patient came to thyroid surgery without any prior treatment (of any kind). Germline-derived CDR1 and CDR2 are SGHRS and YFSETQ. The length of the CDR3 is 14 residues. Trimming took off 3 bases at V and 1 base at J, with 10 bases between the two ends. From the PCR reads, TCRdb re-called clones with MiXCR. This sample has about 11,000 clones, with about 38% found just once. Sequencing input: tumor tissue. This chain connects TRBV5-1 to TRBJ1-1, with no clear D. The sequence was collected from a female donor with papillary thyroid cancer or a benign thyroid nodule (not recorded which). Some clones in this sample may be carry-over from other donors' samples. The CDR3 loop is CASSWEYGNTEAFF. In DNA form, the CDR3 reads TGCGCCAGCAGCTGGGAATACGGGAACACTGAAGCTTTCTTT.